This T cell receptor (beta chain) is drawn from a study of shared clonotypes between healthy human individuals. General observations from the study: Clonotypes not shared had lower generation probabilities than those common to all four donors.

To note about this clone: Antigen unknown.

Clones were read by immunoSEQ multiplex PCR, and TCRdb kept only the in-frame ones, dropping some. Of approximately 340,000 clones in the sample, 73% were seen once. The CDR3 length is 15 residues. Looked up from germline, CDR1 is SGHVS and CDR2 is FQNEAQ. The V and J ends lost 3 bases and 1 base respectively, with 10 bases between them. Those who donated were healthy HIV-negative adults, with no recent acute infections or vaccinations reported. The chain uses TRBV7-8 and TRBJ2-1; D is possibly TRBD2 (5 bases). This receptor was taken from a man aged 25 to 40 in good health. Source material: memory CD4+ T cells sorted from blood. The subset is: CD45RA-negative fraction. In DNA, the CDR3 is TGTGCCAGCAGCTTTAAACGGGATTCCTACAATGAGCAGTTCTTC. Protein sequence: CASSFKRDSYNEQFF.